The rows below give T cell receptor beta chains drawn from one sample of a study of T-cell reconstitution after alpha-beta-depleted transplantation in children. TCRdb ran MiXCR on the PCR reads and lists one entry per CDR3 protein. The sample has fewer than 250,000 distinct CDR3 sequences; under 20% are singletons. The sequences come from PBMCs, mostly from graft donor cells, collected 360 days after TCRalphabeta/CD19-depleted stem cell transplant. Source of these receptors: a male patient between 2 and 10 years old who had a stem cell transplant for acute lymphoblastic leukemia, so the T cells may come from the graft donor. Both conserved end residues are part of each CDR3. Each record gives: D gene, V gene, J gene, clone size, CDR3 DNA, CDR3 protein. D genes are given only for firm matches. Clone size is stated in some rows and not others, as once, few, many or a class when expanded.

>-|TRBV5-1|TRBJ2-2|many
TGCGCCAGCAGCTTGGCCGGGGAGAACACCGGGGAGCTGTTTTTT
CASSLAGENTGELFF
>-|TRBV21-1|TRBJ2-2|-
TGTGCCAGCAGCAATCAAAAGGGACAGAAGAACACCGGGGAGCTGTTTTTT
CASSNQKGQKNTGELFF
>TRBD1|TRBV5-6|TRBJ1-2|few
TGTGCCAGCAGCTTCAGGGGGCAGTATGGCTACACCTTC
CASSFRGQYGYTF
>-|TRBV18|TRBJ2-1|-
TGTGCCAGCTCACCACAAAGGCAGAGCTCCTACAATGAGCAGTTCTTC
CASSPQRQSSYNEQFF
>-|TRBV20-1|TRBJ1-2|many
TGCAGTGCTACCGGGACGGAATATGGCTACACCTTC
CSATGTEYGYTF
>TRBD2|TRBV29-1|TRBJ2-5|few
TGCAGCGTCCGACCGGGAGGGATAGAGACCCAGTACTTC
CSVRPGGIETQYF
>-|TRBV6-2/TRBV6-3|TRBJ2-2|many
TGTGCCAGCAGTTGGAGCGGAAGGAACACCGGGGAGCTGTTTTTT
CASSWSGRNTGELFF
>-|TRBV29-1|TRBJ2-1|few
TGCAGCGTTGATACAGTCTTTCTTTACAATGAGCAGTTCTTC
CSVDTVFLYNEQFF
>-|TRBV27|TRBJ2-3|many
TGTGCCAGCAGTTGGGGGTTGGGAGATACGCAGTATTTT
CASSWGLGDTQYF
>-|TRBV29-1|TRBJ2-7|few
TGCAGCGTTGTTGGTTGGGCACGCTCCTACGAGCAGTACTTC
CSVVGWARSYEQYF
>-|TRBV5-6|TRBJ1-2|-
TGTGCCAGCAGCTTGCCAGTGGGATATGGCTACACCTTC
CASSLPVGYGYTF
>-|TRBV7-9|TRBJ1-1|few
TGTGCCAGCAGCTTAGACAGAGTGAACACTGAAGCTTTCTTT
CASSLDRVNTEAFF
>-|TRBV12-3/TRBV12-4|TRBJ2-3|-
TGTGCCAGCAGCGCAAACATCGGCGATACGCAGTATTTT
CASSANIGDTQYF
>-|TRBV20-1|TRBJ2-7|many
TGCAGTGCGAACCGACAGGACGGTTTTTCCTACGAGCAGTACTTC
CSANRQDGFSYEQYF
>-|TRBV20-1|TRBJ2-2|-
TGCAGTGCTAGACAGGGTGGCACCGGGGAGCTGTTTTTT
CSARQGGTGELFF
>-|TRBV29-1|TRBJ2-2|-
TGCAGCGTTACCGACCGATTAGACAGGCCCGGGGAGCTGTTTTTT
CSVTDRLDRPGELFF
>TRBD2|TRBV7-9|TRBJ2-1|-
TGTGCCAGCAGGCTTCCCCCCACTAGCGGGAGGGCCCCGGAGCAGTTCTTC
CASRLPPTSGRAPEQFF
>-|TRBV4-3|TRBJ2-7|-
TGCGCCAGCAGCCAAGATGCCAGGGGGGGCTACGAGCAGTACTTC
CASSQDARGGYEQYF
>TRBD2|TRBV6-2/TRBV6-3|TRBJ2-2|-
TGTGCCAGCAGTTACTCGAGCGGGGGGGGAAACACCGGGGAGCTGTTTTTT
CASSYSSGGGNTGELFF
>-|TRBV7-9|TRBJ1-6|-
TGTGCCAGCAGCTTAAGCGGTCCAACTAATTCACCCCTCCACTTT
CASSLSGPTNSPLHF
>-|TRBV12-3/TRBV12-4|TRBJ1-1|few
TGTGCCAGCAGTTTACGAGGTGGGAACACTGAAGCTTTCTTT
CASSLRGGNTEAFF
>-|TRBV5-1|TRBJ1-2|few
TGCGCCAGCAGCTTGGAGGCAGCGGTATGGGGCTACACCTTC
CASSLEAAVWGYTF